The rows below give T cell receptor beta chains drawn from one sample of a study of low-dose radiotherapy and immunotherapy resistance in tumors. TCRdb re-analysed the reads in MiXCR, keeping a single row per CDR3 protein. The sample carries 80,000 to 90,000 distinct CDR3 sequences, 18% recorded once. The sample here was PBMCs, taken before treatment. These receptors all come from a male donor with prostate cancer. The CDR3 runs from the conserved cysteine through the conserved F or W. The D gene is left open where the match is weak. Clone size appears in some rows only: once, few, many, or a class for an expanded clone.

j_call,v_call,d_call,clone_size,cdr3_nt,cdr3_aa
TRBJ2-1,TRBV6-5,NA,many,TGTGCCAGCAGTTACTCATTCGGTGAGCAGTTCTTC,CASSYSFGEQFF
TRBJ2-1,TRBV3-1,TRBD2,many,TGTGCCAGCAGCCAAGTCAGCGGGGGGCCAAGGGAGCAGTTCTTC,CASSQVSGGPREQFF
TRBJ2-2,TRBV2,TRBD1,NA,TGTGCCAGCAGTGTAACAGGGGTGGCCGGGGAGCTGTTTTTT,CASSVTGVAGELFF
TRBJ1-1,TRBV11-2,NA,many,TGTGCCAGCAGCCCCGAGGGGGGGGGGGGTCAAGCTTTCTTT,CASSPEGGGGQAFF
TRBJ2-3,TRBV5-8,NA,many,TGTGCCACACAATCCTTGGGGGGCTCGGTCACAGATACGCAGTATTTT,CATQSLGGSVTDTQYF
TRBJ1-3,TRBV12-3/TRBV12-4,NA,many,TGTGCCAGCAACTTGGCCGGCGGCTCTGGAAACACCATATATTTT,CASNLAGGSGNTIYF
TRBJ2-5,TRBV12-3/TRBV12-4,NA,many,TGTGCCAGCAGCCACAGCGGCGACCAGGAGACCCAGTACTTC,CASSHSGDQETQYF
TRBJ1-5,TRBV11-2,NA,NA,TGTGCCAGCAGCTTGGGACGGCTGAATCAGCCCCAGCATTTT,CASSLGRLNQPQHF
TRBJ1-1,TRBV5-1,NA,many,TGCGCCAGCAGCGAACAGGGTGTGGGCACTGAAGCTTTCTTT,CASSEQGVGTEAFF
TRBJ2-3,TRBV4-1,TRBD2,many,TGCGCCAGCAGTAGTATAGCGGGGGGGCTCGTAAGCACAGATACGCAGTATTTT,CASSSIAGGLVSTDTQYF
TRBJ2-2,TRBV3-1,NA,many,TGTGCCAGCGGCAGTCGCACCGGGGAGCTGTTTTTT,CASGSRTGELFF
TRBJ1-6,TRBV2,TRBD1,many,TGTGCCAGTCAGGACAGGGTTTCGTCTAATTCACCCCTCCACTTT,CASQDRVSSNSPLHF
TRBJ2-5,TRBV4-3,NA,many,TGCGCCAGCAGCCAAGGGTTTGGAGAGACCCAGTACTTC,CASSQGFGETQYF
TRBJ2-3,TRBV15,NA,NA,TGTGCCACCAGCAGAGGCAGTCGGGGTACAGATACGCAGTATTTT,CATSRGSRGTDTQYF
TRBJ1-2,TRBV9,NA,many,TGTGCCAGCAGCGTCGGGCCAAGCTATGGCTACACCTTC,CASSVGPSYGYTF
TRBJ1-1,TRBV4-1,TRBD1,many,TGCGCCAGCAGCCAAGGACAGGGGATGACTGAAGCTTTCTTT,CASSQGQGMTEAFF
TRBJ2-7,TRBV29-1,TRBD1,many,TGCAGCGTTGAGGGACAGGGTCGCTACGAGCAGTACTTC,CSVEGQGRYEQYF
TRBJ1-5,TRBV2,NA,NA,TGTGCCAGCGTCGGCAGCAATCAGCCCCAGCATTTT,CASVGSNQPQHF
TRBJ2-3,TRBV6-6,NA,NA,TGTGCCAGCAGTCCAAATAACGAGCCAGATACGCAGTATTTT,CASSPNNEPDTQYF
TRBJ2-7,TRBV5-6,TRBD1,many,TGTGCCAGCAGCTTGGTGGGGACAGGGTGGGAGCAGTACTTC,CASSLVGTGWEQYF
TRBJ2-7,TRBV7-6,TRBD2,many,TGTGCCAGCAGCCAAACTAGCGGGGATCTGAGCTCCTACGAGCAGTACTTC,CASSQTSGDLSSYEQYF
TRBJ1-5,TRBV6-6,NA,many,TGTGCCAGCAGTTACTCTGGGGGAAGGGATCAGCCCCAGCATTTT,CASSYSGGRDQPQHF
TRBJ2-2,TRBV19,TRBD1,many,TGTGCCAGTAGTATGGGGACAGTCCCGAACACCGGGGAGCTGTTTTTT,CASSMGTVPNTGELFF
TRBJ2-1,TRBV12-3/TRBV12-4,TRBD1,many,TGTGCCAGCAGTTTCGGGACAGGGTATTACAATGAGCAGTTCTTC,CASSFGTGYYNEQFF
TRBJ1-2,TRBV29-1,NA,many,TGCGCCAGCACTCCGGCCCCCGCTGGCTATGGCTACACCTTC,CASTPAPAGYGYTF
TRBJ2-7,TRBV23-1,NA,many,TGCGCCAGCAGTCAAAATCCACCACCCGGGAGCCCCTACGAGCAGTACTTC,CASSQNPPPGSPYEQYF
TRBJ1-6,TRBV2,NA,many,TGTGCCAGCAGGGGTTCCAGGGAGAGCTCCTATAATTCACCCCTCCACTTT,CASRGSRESSYNSPLHF
TRBJ2-1,TRBV3-1,TRBD2,many,TGTGCCAGCAGCCTTTTAGCGGGGGGTGAGCAGTTCTTC,CASSLLAGGEQFF
TRBJ2-7,TRBV4-1,NA,many,TGCGCCAGCAGCCAAGATCCGGGGGTGGAGCAGTACTTC,CASSQDPGVEQYF
TRBJ2-5,TRBV10-3,TRBD2,many,TGTGCCATCAGTGAGACCCGGGGTAGCGGGTCCTTACAAGAGACCCAGTACTTC,CAISETRGSGSLQETQYF
TRBJ2-6,TRBV7-9,NA,medium-sized,TGTGCCAGCTCCGGAGGGGCTAACTCTGGGGCCAACGTCCTGACTTTC,CASSGGANSGANVLTF
TRBJ2-7,TRBV5-5,TRBD1,many,TGTGCCAGCAGCTTGGGTCCCGGGACAGTCTACGAGCAGTACTTC,CASSLGPGTVYEQYF
TRBJ2-3,TRBV2,TRBD2,many,TGTGCCAGCAGTAGCGGGGGGGCCGTAGATACGCAGTATTTT,CASSSGGAVDTQYF
TRBJ2-1,TRBV5-4,NA,medium-sized,TGTGCCAGCAGCTTTACAGGGCCCCAGGTCAATGAGCAGTTCTTC,CASSFTGPQVNEQFF
TRBJ2-1,TRBV18,NA,many,TGTGCCAGCTCACCGCGACAGGAGGACAATGAGCAGTTCTTC,CASSPRQEDNEQFF
TRBJ2-7,TRBV2,TRBD1,many,TGTGCCAGCGGACCGGGACAGGGGCCGGCCCGGGCCTTTTACGAGCAGTACTTC,CASGPGQGPARAFYEQYF
TRBJ2-1,TRBV6-1,TRBD2,many,TGTGCCAGCAGCACAACTAGCGGGGGGGCCGATGAGCAGTTCTTC,CASSTTSGGADEQFF
TRBJ2-2,TRBV7-2,TRBD2,many,TGTGCCAGCAGCGCTTTACTAGCGGGGGGCGGGGAGCTGTTTTTT,CASSALLAGGGELFF
TRBJ2-1,TRBV19,TRBD2,many,TGTGCCAGTAGTATAGATGGGGGGGGATCGCAGTTCTTC,CASSIDGGGSQFF